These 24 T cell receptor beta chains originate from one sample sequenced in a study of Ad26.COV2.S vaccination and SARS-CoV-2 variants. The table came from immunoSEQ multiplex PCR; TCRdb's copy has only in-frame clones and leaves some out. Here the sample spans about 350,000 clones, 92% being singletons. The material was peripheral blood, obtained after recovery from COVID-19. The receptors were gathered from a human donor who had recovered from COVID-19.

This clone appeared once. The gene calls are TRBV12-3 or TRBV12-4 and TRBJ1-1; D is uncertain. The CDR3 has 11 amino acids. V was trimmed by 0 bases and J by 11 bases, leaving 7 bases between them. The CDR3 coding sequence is TGTGCCAGCAGTTTAGCCCTTTGGGCTTTCTTT. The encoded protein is CASSLALWAFF.

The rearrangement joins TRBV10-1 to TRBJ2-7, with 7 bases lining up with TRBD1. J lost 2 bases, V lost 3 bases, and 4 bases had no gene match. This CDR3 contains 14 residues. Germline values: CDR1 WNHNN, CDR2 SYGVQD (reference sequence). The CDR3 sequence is CASSDSGTAYEQYF. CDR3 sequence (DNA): TGCGCCAGCAGTGATTCCGGGACAGCCTACGAGCAGTACTTC.

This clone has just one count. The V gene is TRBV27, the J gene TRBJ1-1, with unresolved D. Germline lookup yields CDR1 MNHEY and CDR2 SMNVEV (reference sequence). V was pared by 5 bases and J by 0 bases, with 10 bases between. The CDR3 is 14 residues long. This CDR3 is CASSPIRMNTEAFF. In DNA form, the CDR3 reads TGTGCCAGCAGTCCTATTCGGATGAACACTGAAGCTTTCTTT.

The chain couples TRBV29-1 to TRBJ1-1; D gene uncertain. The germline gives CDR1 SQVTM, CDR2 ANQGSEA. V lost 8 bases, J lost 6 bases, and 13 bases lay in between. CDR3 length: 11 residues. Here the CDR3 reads CSLRWESEAFF. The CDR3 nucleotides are TGCAGCCTCCGATGGGAGTCTGAAGCTTTCTTT.

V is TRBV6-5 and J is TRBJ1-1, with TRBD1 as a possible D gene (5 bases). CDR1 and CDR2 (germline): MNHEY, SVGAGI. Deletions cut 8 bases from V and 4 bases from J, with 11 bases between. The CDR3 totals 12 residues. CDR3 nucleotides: TGTGCCAGCTTGGAGAGGGGCACTGAAGCTTTCTTT. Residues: CASLERGTEAFF.

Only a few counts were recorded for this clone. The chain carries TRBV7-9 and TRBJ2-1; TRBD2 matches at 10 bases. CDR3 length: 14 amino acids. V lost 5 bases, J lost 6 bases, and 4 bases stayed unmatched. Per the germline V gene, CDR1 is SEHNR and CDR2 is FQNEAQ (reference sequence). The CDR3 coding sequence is TGTGCCAGCAGCCCGCGGACTAGCGGCAATGAGCAGTTCTTC. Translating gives CASSPRTSGNEQFF.

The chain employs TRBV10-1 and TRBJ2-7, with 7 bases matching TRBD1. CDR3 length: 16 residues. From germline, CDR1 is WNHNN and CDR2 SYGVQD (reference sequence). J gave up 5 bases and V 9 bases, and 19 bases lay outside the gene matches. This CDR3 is CARDVIAKGAVHEQYF. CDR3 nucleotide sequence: TGCGCCAGAGACGTTATAGCCAAGGGGGCGGTCCACGAGCAGTACTTC.

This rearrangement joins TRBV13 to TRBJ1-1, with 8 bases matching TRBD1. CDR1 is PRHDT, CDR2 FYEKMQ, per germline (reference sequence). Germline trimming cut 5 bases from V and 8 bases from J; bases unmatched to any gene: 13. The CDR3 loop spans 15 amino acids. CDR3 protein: CASSEPGGERAEAFF. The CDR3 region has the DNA TGTGCCAGCAGCGAACCAGGGGGCGAGAGGGCCGAAGCTTTCTTT.

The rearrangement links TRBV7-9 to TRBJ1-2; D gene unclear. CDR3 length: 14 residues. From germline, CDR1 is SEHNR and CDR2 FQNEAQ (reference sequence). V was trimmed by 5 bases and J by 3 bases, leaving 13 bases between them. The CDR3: CASSPVSPYYGYTF. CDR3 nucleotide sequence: TGTGCCAGCAGCCCCGTATCGCCTTACTATGGCTACACCTTC.

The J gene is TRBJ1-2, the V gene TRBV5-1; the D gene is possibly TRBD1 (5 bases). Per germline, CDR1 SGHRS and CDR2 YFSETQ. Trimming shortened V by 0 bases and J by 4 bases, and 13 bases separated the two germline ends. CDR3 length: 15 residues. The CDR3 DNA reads TGCGCCAGCAGCTTGGCGGTGGGGACCCTCTATGGCTACACCTTC. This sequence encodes CASSLAVGTLYGYTF.

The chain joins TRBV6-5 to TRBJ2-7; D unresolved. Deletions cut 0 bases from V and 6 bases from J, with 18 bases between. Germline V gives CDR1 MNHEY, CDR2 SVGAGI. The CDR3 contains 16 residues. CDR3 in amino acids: CASSYSWSGRLREQYF. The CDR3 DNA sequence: TGTGCCAGCAGTTACTCGTGGTCTGGAAGGCTTCGCGAGCAGTACTTC.

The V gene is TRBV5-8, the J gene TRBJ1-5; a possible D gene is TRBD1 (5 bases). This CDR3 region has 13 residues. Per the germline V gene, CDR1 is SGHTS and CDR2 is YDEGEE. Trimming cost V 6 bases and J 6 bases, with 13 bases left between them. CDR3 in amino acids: CASTTQRGQPQHF. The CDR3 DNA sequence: TGTGCCAGCACAACCCAGAGGGGTCAGCCCCAGCATTTT.

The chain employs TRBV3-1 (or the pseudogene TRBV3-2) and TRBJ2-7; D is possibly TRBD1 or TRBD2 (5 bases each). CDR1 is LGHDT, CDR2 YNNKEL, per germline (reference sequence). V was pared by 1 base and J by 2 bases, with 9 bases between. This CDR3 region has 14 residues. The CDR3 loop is CASSQGGWTYEQYF. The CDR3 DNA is TGTGCCAGCAGCCAAGGGGGGTGGACCTACGAGCAGTACTTC.

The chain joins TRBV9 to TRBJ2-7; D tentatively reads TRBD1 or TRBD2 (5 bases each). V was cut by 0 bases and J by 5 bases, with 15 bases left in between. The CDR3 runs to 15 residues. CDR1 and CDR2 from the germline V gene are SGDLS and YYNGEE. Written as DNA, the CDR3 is TGTGCCAGCAGCGTAGACCCGGGACCAAGTGACGAGCAGTACTTC. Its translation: CASSVDPGPSDEQYF. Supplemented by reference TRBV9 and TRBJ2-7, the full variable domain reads DSGVTQTPKHLITATGQRVTLRCSPRSGDLSVYWYQQSLDQGLQFLIQYYNGEERAKGNILERFSAQQFPDLHSELNLSSLELGDSALYFCASSVDPGPSDEQYFGPGTRLTVT.

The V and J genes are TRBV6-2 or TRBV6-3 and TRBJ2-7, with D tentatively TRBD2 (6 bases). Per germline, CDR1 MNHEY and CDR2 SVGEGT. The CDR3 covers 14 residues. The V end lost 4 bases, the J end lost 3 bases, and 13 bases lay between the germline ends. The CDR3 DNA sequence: TGTGCCAGCAGTTCCTCCGGCGGGGTCTACGAGCAGTACTTC. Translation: CASSSSGGVYEQYF.

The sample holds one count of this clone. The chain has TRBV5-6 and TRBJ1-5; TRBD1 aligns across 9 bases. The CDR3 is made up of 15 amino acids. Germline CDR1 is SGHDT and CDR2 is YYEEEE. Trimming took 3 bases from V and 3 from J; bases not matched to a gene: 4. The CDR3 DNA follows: TGTGCCAGCAGCTCCGGGACAGGGCTCAATCAGCCCCAGCATTTT. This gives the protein CASSSGTGLNQPQHF.

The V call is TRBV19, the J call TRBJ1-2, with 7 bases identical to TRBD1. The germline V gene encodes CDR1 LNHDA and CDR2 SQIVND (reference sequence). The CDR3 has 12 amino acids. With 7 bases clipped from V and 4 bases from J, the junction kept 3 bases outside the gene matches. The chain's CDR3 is CASTTGTYGYTF. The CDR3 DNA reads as TGTGCCAGTACGACAGGGACCTATGGCTACACCTTC.

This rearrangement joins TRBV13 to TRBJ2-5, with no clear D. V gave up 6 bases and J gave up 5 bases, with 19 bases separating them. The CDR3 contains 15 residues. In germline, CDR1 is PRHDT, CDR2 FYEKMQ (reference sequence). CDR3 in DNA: TGTGCCAGCAGTCTTCATCGTGGGTTGGGTGAGACCCAGTACTTC. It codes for CASSLHRGLGETQYF. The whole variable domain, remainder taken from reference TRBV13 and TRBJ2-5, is AAGVIQSPRHLIKEKRETATLKCYPIPRHDTVYWYQQGPGQDPQFLISFYEKMQSDKGSIPDRFSAQQFSDYHSELNMSSLELGDSALYFCASSLHRGLGETQYFGPGTRLLVL.

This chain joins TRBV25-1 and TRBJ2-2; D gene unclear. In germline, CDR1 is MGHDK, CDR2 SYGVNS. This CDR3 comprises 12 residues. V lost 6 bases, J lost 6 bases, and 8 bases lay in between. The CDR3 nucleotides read TGTGCCAGCAGAGACTCCCCCGGGGAGCTGTTTTTT. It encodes CASRDSPGELFF. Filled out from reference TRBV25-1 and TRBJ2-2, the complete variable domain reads EADIYQTPRYLVIGTGKKITLECSQTMGHDKMYWYQQDPGMELHLIHYSYGVNSTEKGDLSSESTVSRIRTEHFPLTLESARPSHTSQYLCASRDSPGELFFGEGSRLTVL.

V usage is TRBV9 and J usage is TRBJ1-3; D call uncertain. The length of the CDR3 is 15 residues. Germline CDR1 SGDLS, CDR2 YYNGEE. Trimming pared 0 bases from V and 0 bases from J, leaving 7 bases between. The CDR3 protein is CASSVGRPSGNTIYF. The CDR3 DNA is TGTGCCAGCAGCGTAGGGCGACCCTCTGGAAACACCATATATTTT.

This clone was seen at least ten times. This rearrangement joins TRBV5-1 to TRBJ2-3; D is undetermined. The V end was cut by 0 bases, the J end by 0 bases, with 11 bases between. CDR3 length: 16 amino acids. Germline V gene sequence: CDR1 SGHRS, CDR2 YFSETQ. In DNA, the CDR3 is TGCGCCAGCAGCTTGGAGGGCCGCCCTAGCACAGATACGCAGTATTTT. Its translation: CASSLEGRPSTDTQYF.

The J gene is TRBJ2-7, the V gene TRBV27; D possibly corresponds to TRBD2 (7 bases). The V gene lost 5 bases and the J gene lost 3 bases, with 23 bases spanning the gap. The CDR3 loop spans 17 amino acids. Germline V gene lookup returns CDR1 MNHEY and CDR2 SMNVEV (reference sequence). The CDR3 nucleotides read TGTGCCAGCAGTCCCCTCAGGGGCGGGGGCCACCTCTACGAGCAGTACTTC. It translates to CASSPLRGGGHLYEQYF.

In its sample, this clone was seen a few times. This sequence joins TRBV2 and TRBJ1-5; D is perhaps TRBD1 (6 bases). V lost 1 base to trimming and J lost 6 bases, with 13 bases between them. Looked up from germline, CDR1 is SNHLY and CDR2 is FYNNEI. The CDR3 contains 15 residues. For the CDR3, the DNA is TGTGCCAGCAGTGAAGGGACAGCCCTGGGTCAGCCCCAGCATTTT. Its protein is CASSEGTALGQPQHF.

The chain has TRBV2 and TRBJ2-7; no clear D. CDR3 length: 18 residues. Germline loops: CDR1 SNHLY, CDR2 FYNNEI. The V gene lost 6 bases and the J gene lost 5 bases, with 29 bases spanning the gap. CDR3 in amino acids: CASSNHAGFVGVSDEQYF. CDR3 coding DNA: TGTGCCAGCAGCAACCACGCCGGGTTTGTGGGCGTTTCGGACGAGCAGTACTTC. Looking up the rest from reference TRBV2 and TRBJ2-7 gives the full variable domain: EPEVTQTPSHQVTQMGQEVILRCVPISNHLYFYWYRQILGQKVEFLVSFYNNEISEKSEIFDDQFSVERPDGSNFTLKIRSTKLEDSAMYFCASSNHAGFVGVSDEQYFGPGTRLTVT.